Below, one T cell receptor (beta chain) is given with its context. The antigen remains unidentified. The record originates from a study of T-cell memory formation after mild COVID-19. Notes on the study in general: CD4/CD8 balance held among clones contracting day 15 to 85, and later expanders leaned CD4+.

TCRdb re-called the 5' RACE reads with MiXCR, one entry per CDR3 protein. The profile covers approximately 180,000 distinct CDR3 sequences, with more than 15% appearing a single time and under 2.5% taken by the ten largest. The sequence was collected from an adult woman who had mild COVID-19 (a few samples of this study predate the infection). Cell type and time point are not known. The sample taken for sequencing was PBMCs or a T cell subset sorted from them (not recorded which).

The DNA of the CDR3 is TGTGCCAGCAGTATCCCGGGGGGCGCTTACAATGAGCAGTTCTTC. Amino acid sequence: CASSIPGGAYNEQFF. V usage is TRBV5-6 and J usage is TRBJ2-1; TRBD2 is a possible D gene (7 bases). CDR1 is SGHDT and CDR2 is YYEEEE in the germline V gene. This CDR3 region has 15 residues. V was cut by 5 bases and J by 4 bases, with 16 bases left in between.